Following are 20 T cell receptor beta chains from one sample sequenced in a study of blood T cells in healthy people across ages. The authors ran a second PCR of roughly 6 to 11 cycles using a sample-barcoded 5' primer and a J-beta primer mix. TCRdb independently ran MiXCR on the 5' RACE reads; one entry per CDR3 protein. The sample records roughly 800,000 distinct CDR3 sequences, about three fifths being singletons. Sequenced: blood. The receptor source for this set is a young man in good health.

This clonotype appeared a few times. This rearrangement joins TRBV29-1 to TRBJ1-5; D may be TRBD1 (6 bases). Trimming left V 6 bases short and J 2 bases short, with 8 bases between. Looked up from germline, CDR1 is SQVTM and CDR2 is ANQGSEA. The CDR3 sequence is 12 residues long. CDR3 region: CSVGGRNQPQHF. DNA of the CDR3: TGCAGCGTGGGGGGCCGCAATCAGCCCCAGCATTTT.

The V gene is TRBV20-1, the J gene TRBJ1-5; 8 positions agree with TRBD1. The ends lost 1 base at V and 7 bases at J; junction bases unmatched: 12. Germline V gene sequence: CDR1 DFQATT, CDR2 SNEGSKA (reference sequence). This CDR3 comprises 16 residues. As DNA, the CDR3 is TGCAGTGCTAGAGTAAGGAGCAGGGGGCTTGTACAGCCCCAGCATTTT. It translates to CSARVRSRGLVQPQHF.

The V and J genes are TRBV11-2 and TRBJ2-3; 7 positions agree with TRBD2. The CDR3 is 16 amino acids. Germline V gene data show CDR1 as SGHAT and CDR2 as FQNNGV. V lost 3 bases, J lost 2 bases, and 8 bases stayed unmatched. CDR3 loop: CASSLLRDYTTDTQYF. The CDR3 DNA reads as TGTGCCAGCAGCTTGCTCCGGGACTACACCACAGATACGCAGTATTTT.

This sequence joins TRBV5-1 and TRBJ1-3, with TRBD1 as a possible D gene (6 bases). The CDR3 covers 14 residues. V was pared by 0 bases and J by 3 bases, with 7 bases between. Germline V lookup: CDR1 SGHRS, CDR2 YFSETQ. The CDR3 DNA sequence: TGCGCCAGCAGCTTGGGGGGGCTTGGAAACACCATATATTTT. Residues: CASSLGGLGNTIYF.

This clonotype appeared a few times. The genes are TRBV18 and TRBJ1-2, with 10 bases aligning to TRBD1. V trimming: 4 bases; J trimming: 3 bases; junction bases outside the gene matches: 5. Germline V CDR1 and CDR2: KGHSH, LQKENI. This CDR3 has 15 amino acids. The CDR3 protein is CASSQTGTGDYGYTF. DNA of the CDR3: TGTGCCAGCTCACAAACCGGGACAGGGGACTATGGCTACACCTTC.

The chain joins TRBV29-1 to TRBJ2-7; D uncertain. Trimming removed 5 bases from V and 1 base from J, with 6 bases in between. Germline V lookup: CDR1 SQVTM, CDR2 ANQGSEA. The length of the CDR3 is 11 residues. The CDR3: CSVSISYEQYF. CDR3 coding DNA: TGCAGCGTTTCCATTTCCTACGAGCAGTACTTC.

V is TRBV7-2 and J is TRBJ2-5; 9 nucleotides line up with TRBD2. V gave up 4 bases and J gave up 0 bases; unmatched junction bases: 3. The V gene's germline CDR1 is SGHTA and CDR2 FQGNSA. The CDR3 has 15 amino acids. The CDR3 reads CASSSSGRNQETQYF. Written as DNA, the CDR3 is TGTGCCAGCAGCTCGAGCGGGAGGAACCAAGAGACCCAGTACTTC.

The chain couples TRBV11-1 to TRBJ2-1; D is ambiguous. V was trimmed by 4 bases and J by 7 bases, leaving 14 bases between them. Looked up from germline, CDR1 is SGHAT and CDR2 is FQDESV (reference sequence). CDR3 size: 14 residues. The CDR3 region is CASSSHSGLNEQFF. Here the CDR3 DNA reads TGTGCCAGCAGCTCGCACTCCGGTTTGAATGAGCAGTTCTTC.

The chain links TRBV12-3 or TRBV12-4 to TRBJ2-1; possibly TRBD1 or TRBD2 for D (6 bases each). The V and J ends lost 6 bases and 6 bases respectively, with 15 bases between them. There are 14 residues in the CDR3. The CDR3 DNA sequence: TGTGCCAGCAGACAGGGACCGGGGGTCAATGAGCAGTTCTTC. Its translation: CASRQGPGVNEQFF.

The V gene is TRBV9, the J gene TRBJ2-1; D might be TRBD2 (6 bases). Germline lookup yields CDR1 SGDLS and CDR2 YYNGEE. The V end was cut by 2 bases, the J end by 2 bases, with 8 bases between. The CDR3 covers 14 residues. This CDR3 is CASSVRGTYNEQFF. The CDR3 DNA reads TGTGCCAGCAGCGTCCGGGGGACCTACAATGAGCAGTTCTTC.

V usage is TRBV3-1 and J usage is TRBJ2-7, with D hard to call. Per germline, CDR1 LGHDT and CDR2 YNNKEL (reference sequence). The CDR3 is 16 residues long. With 1 base removed from V and 7 bases from J, the gap between germline ends came to 20 bases. For the CDR3, the DNA is TGTGCCAGCAGCCAAGCGGGCGGCGTAGACGACAATGAGCAGTACTTC. Encoded protein: CASSQAGGVDDNEQYF.

This clonotype has only a few counts. This chain links TRBV28 with TRBJ2-7, with TRBD2 matching over 7 bases. The better agreement between TRBJ2-5 and the DNA end casts doubt on the J call. The V gene's germline CDR1 is MDHEN and CDR2 SYDVKM. The CDR3 extends over 15 amino acids. The CDR3 DNA reads as TGTGCCAGCAGCCAGGGCGGGAGAGGTCGAGAGACCCAGTACTTC. It codes for CASSQGGRGRETQYF.

This chain links TRBV19 with TRBJ2-1, with TRBD1 as a possible D gene (6 bases). Germline assignment: CDR1 LNHDA and CDR2 SQIVND (reference sequence). This CDR3 has 13 amino acids. V dropped 5 bases and J dropped 9 bases, with 14 bases sitting between them. This CDR3 is CASSSQQGVEQFF. The CDR3 DNA reads TGTGCCAGTAGTTCCCAACAGGGCGTTGAGCAGTTCTTC.

This chain uses TRBV3-1 with TRBJ2-1, with 7 bases identical to TRBD2. With V trimmed by 4 bases and J by 3 bases, 12 bases remained unmatched. Per the germline V gene, CDR1 is LGHDT and CDR2 is YNNKEL (reference sequence). This CDR3 region has 17 residues. The CDR3: CASSPGVAGDFYNEQFF. CDR3 DNA: TGTGCCAGCAGCCCCGGGGTTGCGGGGGATTTCTACAATGAGCAGTTCTTC.

This clonotype was observed a handful of times. The rearrangement links TRBV6-5 to TRBJ1-4, with TRBD1 matching over 8 bases. The CDR3 is 14 residues long. V lost 5 bases, J lost 8 bases, and 7 bases stayed unmatched. The V gene's germline CDR1 is MNHEY and CDR2 SVGAGI. The CDR3, as DNA: TGTGCCAGCAGTCATGGACAGGGAGGCGAAAAACTGTTTTTT. It specifies CASSHGQGGEKLFF.

The rearrangement links TRBV10-3 to TRBJ2-7, with D possibly matching TRBD2 (6 bases). The CDR3 extends over 13 amino acids. V lost 8 bases and J 2 bases, leaving 13 bases between the germline ends. Germline V gives CDR1 ENHRY, CDR2 SYGVKD. The CDR3: CAIGGTSPYEQYF. The CDR3 nucleotides read TGTGCCATCGGCGGGACGTCCCCCTACGAGCAGTACTTC.

Of note for this clonotype: It may be a read error: a sequence one base away is much more abundant. The rearrangement links TRBV6-5 to TRBJ2-5, with TRBD1 matching over 7 bases. J was trimmed by 7 bases and V by 4 bases; bases with no gene match: 21. This CDR3 spans 18 amino acids. Germline V gene sequence: CDR1 MNHEY, CDR2 SVGAGI. CDR3 loop: CASSSPFMTGYSLGTQYF. In DNA form, the CDR3 reads TGTGCCAGCAGTTCTCCGTTTATGACAGGGTACTCCTTAGGGACCCAGTACTTC.

The V gene is TRBV7-2, the J gene TRBJ2-5; D gene uncertain. The DNA end is a closer match to TRBJ2-7, so the J assignment may be wrong. Germline assignment: CDR1 SGHTA and CDR2 FQGNSA. This CDR3 has 13 residues. CDR3 bases: TGTGCCAGCAGGTTGCCGGGTTATTCCGAGCAGTACTTC. It translates to CASRLPGYSEQYF.

The chain is built from TRBV7-2 and TRBJ2-6; TRBD1 might be the D (6 bases). CDR1 and CDR2 (germline): SGHTA, FQGNSA. This CDR3 spans 18 amino acids. The V end was cut by 1 base, the J end by 0 bases, with 13 bases between. CDR3 bases: TGTGCCAGCAGCTTAGTGGCAGGGGAAATCTCTGGGGCCAACGTCCTGACTTTC. This gives the protein CASSLVAGEISGANVLTF.

The chain is built from TRBV12-3 or TRBV12-4 and TRBJ1-6, with D possibly matching TRBD1 (5 bases). The CDR3 loop spans 14 amino acids. Trimming pared 1 base from V and 10 bases from J, leaving 11 bases between. The CDR3 is CASSLVGRSSPLHF. DNA of the CDR3: TGTGCCAGCAGTTTAGTGGGACGGAGCTCACCCCTCCACTTT.